Listed below are T cell receptor beta chains from one sample, sequenced in a study of Graves' ophthalmopathy and Graves' hyperthyroidism. TCRdb re-called the multiplex PCR reads through MiXCR, storing one row per CDR3 protein. The sample carries about 16,000 distinct CDR3 sequences, 46% recorded once. Specimen: peripheral blood. These receptors came from a middle-aged woman with stable Graves' hyperthyroidism. The CDR3 runs from the conserved cysteine through the conserved F or W. The D gene is left open where the match is weak. Size is stated for part of the rows, as once, few or many counts, or as a class when the clone is expanded.

clone size | J gene | D gene | V gene | CDR3 DNA | CDR3 protein
many | TRBJ2-7 | TRBD2 | TRBV7-2 | TGTGCCAGCAGCGAGGGGAGCGGGGGGGCGGCATCCGAGCAGTACTTC | CASSEGSGGAASEQYF
medium-sized | TRBJ2-5 | NA | TRBV24-1 | TGTGCCACCAGTGAGGCCGGGGCCCCGGGGGAAGAGACCCAGTACTTC | CATSEAGAPGEETQYF
medium-sized | TRBJ2-1 | TRBD2 | TRBV7-6 | TGTGCCAGCAGCTTAGGGCTAGCGGGATTGAATGAGCAGTTCTTC | CASSLGLAGLNEQFF
NA | TRBJ1-5 | TRBD1 | TRBV2 | TGTGCCAGCAGAGAGAGACAGGGCAGCAATCAGCCCCAGCATTTT | CASRERQGSNQPQHF
many | TRBJ1-2 | TRBD1 | TRBV25-1 | TGTGCCAGCAGTGAATATAAGGGGGACAGCTCCGGCTACACCTTC | CASSEYKGDSSGYTF
few | TRBJ1-3 | TRBD1 | TRBV6-6 | TGTGCCAGCAGTGACCGGGACAGGACGTCCCGTTGGTTT | CASSDRDRTSRWF
few | TRBJ1-6 | NA | TRBV25-1 | TGTGCCAGCAGTCTGGGGCAGGGAGTTTCACCCCTCCACTTT | CASSLGQGVSPLHF
NA | TRBJ2-4 | NA | TRBV4-3 | TGCGCCAGCAGCCAAGAACTCCGGGTAAAAAACATTCAGTACTTC | CASSQELRVKNIQYF
once | TRBJ2-1 | TRBD2 | TRBV20-1 | TGCAGTGCTAGACTAGCGGGAGGTTCCCCCTACAATGAGCAGTTCTTC | CSARLAGGSPYNEQFF
medium-sized | TRBJ2-1 | TRBD2 | TRBV15 | TGTGCCACCAGCGAAAGACTAGCGGGAGTCAATGAGCAGTTCTTC | CATSERLAGVNEQFF
many | TRBJ2-3 | TRBD2 | TRBV7-2 | TGTGCCAGCAGCTACGGGGGGGCCATTTTGGATACGCAGTATTTT | CASSYGGAILDTQYF
NA | TRBJ1-4 | TRBD1 | TRBV2 | TGTGCCAGCAGTGTTTCAGGGGGCAGAGAAAAACTGTTTTTT | CASSVSGGREKLFF
medium-sized | TRBJ2-1 | TRBD2 | TRBV15 | TGTGCCACCAGCCCCAGGACTAGCTCCAATGAGCAGTTCTTC | CATSPRTSSNEQFF
NA | TRBJ1-1 | NA | TRBV25-1 | TGTGCCAGCAGTGTCCTCAGGGGAGCTGAAGCTTTCTTT | CASSVLRGAEAFF
NA | TRBJ2-1 | TRBD2 | TRBV10-2 | TGCGCCAGCATAGGGCTAGCGGGACCTCTCAACAATGAGCAGTTCTTC | CASIGLAGPLNNEQFF
once | TRBJ1-1 | NA | TRBV10-3 | TGTGCCATTAGTGAGGACGGGATTGAAGCTTTCTTT | CAISEDGIEAFF
NA | TRBJ2-1 | TRBD2 | TRBV12-3/TRBV12-4 | TGTGCCAGCAGTTTAGGAGCGGGAGGGCCTGGATCCTACAATGAGCAGTTCTTC | CASSLGAGGPGSYNEQFF
many | TRBJ2-3 | TRBD2 | TRBV9 | TGTGCCAGCAGCCCACCGGGGGGGCGGGAGGACACAGATACGCAGTATTTT | CASSPPGGREDTDTQYF
once | TRBJ2-7 | NA | TRBV7-9 | TGTGCCAGCAGCTCCTTGGACAAAACCTACGAGCAGTACTTC | CASSSLDKTYEQYF
few | TRBJ2-7 | TRBD1 | TRBV6-2/TRBV6-3 | TGTGCCAGCAGTTACTTGGGGACAGGGGCCCACTACGAGCAGTACTTC | CASSYLGTGAHYEQYF
NA | TRBJ1-1 | TRBD1 | TRBV15 | TGTGCCACCAGCAGACCGGGACAGGGAATGAACACTGAAGCTTTCTTT | CATSRPGQGMNTEAFF
once | TRBJ1-2 | NA | TRBV13 | TGTGCCAGCAGGCGAAGGGAGGAGGTGCCCACCTTC | CASRRREEVPTF
NA | TRBJ2-7 | TRBD1 | TRBV29-1 | TGCAGCGGCCGGGACAGGAGCTCCTACGAGCAGTACTTC | CSGRDRSSYEQYF
few | TRBJ2-3 | NA | TRBV9 | TGTGCCAGCAGCGTAGGAAGGGATTATACGCAGTATTTT | CASSVGRDYTQYF
NA | TRBJ2-3 | TRBD1 | TRBV27 | TGTGCCAGCAGCGAAGACAGGGACACAGATACGCAGTATTTT | CASSEDRDTDTQYF
NA | TRBJ1-2 | NA | TRBV19 | TGTGCCAGTAGTACCGGAACAGGCTATGGCTGCACCTTC | CASSTGTGYGCTF
NA | TRBJ1-1 | NA | TRBV6-1 | TGTGCCAGCCAATTACAACAAGAGAACACTGAAGCTTTCTTT | CASQLQQENTEAFF
NA | TRBJ2-1 | NA | TRBV20-1 | TGCAGTGCTGGACCGGGACCACTCAACGAGCAGGTCTTC | CSAGPGPLNEQVF
NA | TRBJ2-7 | NA | TRBV9 | TGTGCCAGCAGCCCAAGCGTCGATCCCTACGAGCAGTACTTC | CASSPSVDPYEQYF
NA | TRBJ2-5 | NA | TRBV25-1 | TGTGCCAGCAGTGAATCTATGGGAGAGGCCCAGTACTTC | CASSESMGEAQYF
many | TRBJ2-7 | NA | TRBV4-1 | TGCGCCAGCAGCCAAGATGTATGGGACTACGAGCAGTACTTC | CASSQDVWDYEQYF
many | TRBJ2-3 | NA | TRBV20-1 | TGCAGTGTACCTACAGACACAGATACGCAGTATTTT | CSVPTDTDTQYF
NA | TRBJ1-1 | TRBD1 | TRBV6-1 | TGTGCCAGCAGCCCTGGACAGGGGAAAGGGAAAATGAACACTGAAGCTTTCTTT | CASSPGQGKGKMNTEAFF
medium-sized | TRBJ2-3 | NA | TRBV7-6 | TGTGCCAGCAGCTTATTTTCAGCGAACACAGATACGCAGTATTTT | CASSLFSANTDTQYF
medium-sized | TRBJ2-1 | NA | TRBV29-1 | TGCAGCGTCGTGGGGAGAGACAATGAGCAGTTCTTC | CSVVGRDNEQFF
NA | TRBJ1-2 | TRBD1 | TRBV6-2/TRBV6-3 | TGTGCCAGCAGTTCCTCCGACAGGGACGCCAATAAGTATGGCTACACCTTC | CASSSSDRDANKYGYTF
many | TRBJ2-7 | NA | TRBV20-1 | TGCAGTGCTAGAGATACTCGGGGGGCTTACGAGCAGTACTTC | CSARDTRGAYEQYF
many | TRBJ2-3 | TRBD2 | TRBV11-3 | TGTGCCAGCGCGGGGGGTAGCACAGATACGCAGTATTTT | CASAGGSTDTQYF
many | TRBJ2-7 | TRBD2 | TRBV2 | TGTGCCAGCAGTGAACCTAGCGGGGGGGCCTCACCGGGTGAGCAGTACTTC | CASSEPSGGASPGEQYF
many | TRBJ2-1 | NA | TRBV20-1 | TGCAGTGCTAGAGACCACCCAATCGGATCCAACAATGAGCAGTTCTTC | CSARDHPIGSNNEQFF
few | TRBJ2-7 | TRBD1 | TRBV28 | TGTGCCAGTATTGGACCGGGACAGCTCTCGTACGAGCAGTACTTC | CASIGPGQLSYEQYF
medium-sized | TRBJ1-4 | TRBD1 | TRBV15 | TGTGCCACCAGCAGATCGACAGGGAGAGGGGAAAAACTGTTTTTT | CATSRSTGRGEKLFF
medium-sized | TRBJ2-1 | TRBD2 | TRBV29-1 | TGCAGCGTTTTGCTTAGCGGGGGGGCCCAGTTCTTC | CSVLLSGGAQFF
NA | TRBJ2-6 | TRBD1 | TRBV29-1 | TGCAGCGCCTACAGGGGGAACGGGGCCAACGTCCTGACTTTC | CSAYRGNGANVLTF
NA | TRBJ2-7 | NA | TRBV7-9 | TGTGCCAGCAGCGGTCCGTCAGAACCCTACGAGCAGTACTTC | CASSGPSEPYEQYF
NA | TRBJ2-3 | NA | TRBV4-3 | TGCGCCAGCAGCCAAAGCAGGGTGTCAGAGACGCAGTATTTT | CASSQSRVSETQYF
NA | TRBJ2-1 | TRBD2 | TRBV7-3 | TGTGCCAGCAGCTTAAACGGGAGGGGTGGTGTGCAGTTCTTC | CASSLNGRGGVQFF
NA | TRBJ1-5 | NA | TRBV5-6 | TGTGCCAGCAGCTTGCGCAGGGTGAATCAGCCCCAGCATTTT | CASSLRRVNQPQHF